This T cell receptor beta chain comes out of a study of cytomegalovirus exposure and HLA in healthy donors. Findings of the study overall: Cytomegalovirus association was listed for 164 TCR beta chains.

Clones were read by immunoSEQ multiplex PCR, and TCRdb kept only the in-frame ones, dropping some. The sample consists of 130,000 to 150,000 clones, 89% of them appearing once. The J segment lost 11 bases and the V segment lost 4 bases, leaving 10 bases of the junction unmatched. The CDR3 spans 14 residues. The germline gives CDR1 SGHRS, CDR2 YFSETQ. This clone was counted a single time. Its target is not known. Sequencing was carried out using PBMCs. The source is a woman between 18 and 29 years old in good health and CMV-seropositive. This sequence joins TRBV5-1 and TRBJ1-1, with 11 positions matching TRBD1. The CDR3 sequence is CASSEGQGGFGAFF. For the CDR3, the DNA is TGCGCCAGCAGCGAGGGACAGGGGGGTTTTGGGGCTTTCTTT.